This TCR beta chain is from a study of blood T cell repertoires in COVID-19. Study context: Samples of COVID-19 (acute and convalescent) were obtained from the United States, Italy and Spain.

J lost 8 bases, V lost 1 base, and 5 bases had no gene match. Germline CDR1 and CDR2: LGHDT and YNNKEL (reference sequence). The CDR3 covers 14 residues. Concerning this clone: Within the sample, other DNA sequences also encode this same CDR3.

Repertoires were generated with immunoSEQ multiplex PCR, while TCRdb's copy carries only in-frame clones and drops some. This sample carries about 38,000 clones, roughly 89% of them seen once, and the ten largest clones take roughly 7.2%. The TCR originated in a human donor in a cohort sampled during active COVID-19. Sequencing was done on a sample of peripheral blood. This rearrangement joins TRBV3-1 (or the pseudogene TRBV3-2) to TRBJ1-2, with 9 nucleotides matching TRBD1. The CDR3 region has the DNA TGTGCCAGCAGCCAAGTAGGGACAGGGAACGGCTACACCTTC. Translating gives CASSQVGTGNGYTF.